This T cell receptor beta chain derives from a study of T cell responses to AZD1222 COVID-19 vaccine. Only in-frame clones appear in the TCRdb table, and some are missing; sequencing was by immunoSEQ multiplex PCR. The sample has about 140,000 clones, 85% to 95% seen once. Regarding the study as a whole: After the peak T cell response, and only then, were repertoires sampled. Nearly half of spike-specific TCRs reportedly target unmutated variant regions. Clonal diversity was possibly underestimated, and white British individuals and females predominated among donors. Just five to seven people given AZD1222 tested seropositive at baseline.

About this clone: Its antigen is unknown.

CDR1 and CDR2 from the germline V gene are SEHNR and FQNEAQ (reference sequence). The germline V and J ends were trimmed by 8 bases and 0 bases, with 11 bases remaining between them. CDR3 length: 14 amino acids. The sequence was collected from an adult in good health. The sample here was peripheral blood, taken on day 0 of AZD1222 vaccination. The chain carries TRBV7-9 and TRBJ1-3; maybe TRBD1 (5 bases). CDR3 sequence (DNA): TGTGCCAGCGGCCCAGGGTCCTCTGGAAACACCATATATTTT. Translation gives CASGPGSSGNTIYF.